This is a list of T cell receptor beta chains from one sample in a study of blood T cells in healthy people across ages. TCRdb re-analysed the 5' RACE reads in MiXCR, keeping a single row per CDR3 protein. The data contain about 1.4 million distinct CDR3 sequences, approximately 59% of them singletons. The sequenced sample consisted of blood. The origin of the receptors is a man between 18 and 29 years old in good health. The CDR3 runs from the conserved cysteine through the conserved F or W. Each record gives: clone size, V gene, J gene, D gene, CDR3 protein, CDR3 DNA. The D gene is left open where the match is weak. Expanded clones are given a class, and other clones once, few, many or no size at all.

size: NA; V: TRBV5-1; J: TRBJ1-3; D: TRBD1; CDR3: CASSMGPPEGAAGNTIYF; DNA: TGCGCCAGCAGCATGGGGCCTCCGGAGGGGGCTGCTGGAAACACCATATATTTT
size: NA; V: TRBV10-3; J: TRBJ1-4; D: NA; CDR3: CAISETRANEKLFF; DNA: TGTGCCATCAGTGAGACCAGGGCTAATGAAAAACTGTTTTTT
size: NA; V: TRBV6-1; J: TRBJ1-5; D: NA; CDR3: CASSEEGARQPQHF; DNA: TGTGCCAGCAGTGAAGAAGGGGCAAGGCAGCCCCAGCATTTT
size: NA; V: TRBV29-1; J: TRBJ2-7; D: NA; CDR3: CSVESRDNEQYF; DNA: TGCAGCGTTGAAAGCAGGGACAACGAGCAGTACTTC
size: NA; V: TRBV25-1; J: TRBJ2-3; D: TRBD2; CDR3: CASIPGLANTDTQYF; DNA: TGTGCCAGCATTCCGGGACTAGCGAACACAGATACGCAGTATTTT
size: once; V: TRBV20-1; J: TRBJ1-5; D: NA; CDR3: CSASAGEYSNQPQHF; DNA: TGCAGTGCTAGCGCGGGAGAGTATAGCAATCAGCCCCAGCATTTT
size: NA; V: TRBV4-1; J: TRBJ1-2; D: TRBD1; CDR3: CASSGTGWDGYTF; DNA: TGCGCCAGCAGCGGGACAGGGTGGGATGGCTACACCTTC
size: few; V: TRBV7-2; J: TRBJ1-2; D: NA; CDR3: CASSHRAGTTNYGYTF; DNA: TGTGCCAGCAGCCATCGGGCCGGGACAACTAATTATGGCTACACCTTC
size: few; V: TRBV6-1; J: TRBJ1-5; D: NA; CDR3: CASGPGTDYSNQPQHF; DNA: TGTGCCAGCGGGCCAGGGACGGACTATAGCAATCAGCCCCAGCATTTT
size: NA; V: TRBV10-3; J: TRBJ2-3; D: NA; CDR3: CAISGPGQGTDTQYF; DNA: TGTGCCATCAGTGGGCCCGGCCAGGGCACAGATACGCAGTATTTT
size: NA; V: TRBV7-2; J: TRBJ2-3; D: NA; CDR3: CASSLPQGNTDTQYF; DNA: TGTGCCAGCAGCTTACCCCAGGGGAACACAGATACGCAGTATTTT
size: NA; V: TRBV12-3/TRBV12-4; J: TRBJ1-1; D: TRBD1; CDR3: CASTEGAVTSEAFF; DNA: TGTGCCAGCACGGAGGGGGCGGTGACCTCTGAAGCTTTCTTT
size: NA; V: TRBV6-5; J: TRBJ2-7; D: TRBD2; CDR3: CASSPAGGSPYEQYF; DNA: TGTGCCAGCAGTCCGGCGGGGGGATCTCCCTACGAGCAGTACTTC
size: NA; V: TRBV12-3/TRBV12-4; J: TRBJ1-4; D: NA; CDR3: CASSLAGMPSNEKLFF; DNA: TGTGCCAGCAGTTTAGCGGGGATGCCGTCTAATGAAAAACTGTTTTTT
size: NA; V: TRBV12-3/TRBV12-4; J: TRBJ2-7; D: TRBD1; CDR3: CASGGKGADEQYF; DNA: TGTGCCAGTGGAGGCAAGGGGGCGGACGAGCAGTACTTC
size: once; V: TRBV30; J: TRBJ2-5; D: NA; CDR3: CAWKGAGETQYF; DNA: TGTGCCTGGAAAGGGGCAGGAGAGACCCAGTACTTC